This T cell receptor (beta chain) comes out of a study of PD-1 blockade in classical Hodgkin lymphoma. The protocol was immunoSEQ multiplex PCR, while the TCRdb copy is restricted to in-frame clones and leaves out a portion. The repertoire holds around 30,000 clones, roughly 90% seen once, with approximately 3.8% in the top ten. The time point denotes: newly diagnosed, previously untreated cHL patient sample. The CDR3 is made up of 16 amino acids. Germline V lookup: CDR1 SGDLS, CDR2 YYNGEE. V gave up 0 bases and J gave up 4 bases; unmatched junction bases: 9. The TCR sequence derives from a human donor with classical Hodgkin lymphoma. This chain connects TRBV9 to TRBJ2-5, with 7 bases aligning to TRBD2. The specimen was peripheral blood mononuclear cells (PBMCs). The CDR3 DNA reads TGTGCCAGCAGCGTAGGTGCGGGCGGGAGAGTAGAGACCCAGTACTTC. This codes for CASSVGAGGRVETQYF.